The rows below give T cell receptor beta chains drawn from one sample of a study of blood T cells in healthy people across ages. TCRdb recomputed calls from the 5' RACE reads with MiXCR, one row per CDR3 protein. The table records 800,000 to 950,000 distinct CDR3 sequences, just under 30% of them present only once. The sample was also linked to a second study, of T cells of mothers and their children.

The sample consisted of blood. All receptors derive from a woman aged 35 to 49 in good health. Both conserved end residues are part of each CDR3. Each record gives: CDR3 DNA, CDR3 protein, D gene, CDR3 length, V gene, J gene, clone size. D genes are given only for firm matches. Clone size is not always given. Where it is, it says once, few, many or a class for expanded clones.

TGTGCCAGCAGCCCTCGTTCAGTGGTCGGGGGCTATGGCTACACCTTC,CASSPRSVVGGYGYTF,NA,16,TRBV7-2,TRBJ1-2,NA
TGCAGCGTTGAACGACCGAACATAAGAGAGACCCAGTACTTC,CSVERPNIRETQYF,NA,14,TRBV29-1,TRBJ2-5,many
TGTGCCTCGTGGAGGGGCGGCCGAGGCTACACCTTC,CASWRGGRGYTF,NA,12,TRBV9,TRBJ1-2,NA
TGTGCCATCAGTGAGTCGACGGGATCAAACTATGGCTACACCTTC,CAISESTGSNYGYTF,NA,15,TRBV10-3,TRBJ1-2,NA
TGCGCCAGCAGCTTCGGGGCCATAACGAACGAGCAGTACTTC,CASSFGAITNEQYF,NA,14,TRBV5-1,TRBJ2-7,many
TGTGCCAGCAGGTTTGCGGGGGGCACCAATGAGCAGTTCTTC,CASRFAGGTNEQFF,TRBD2,14,TRBV12-3/TRBV12-4,TRBJ2-1,NA
TGTGCCAGCAGTGAACGAACCATTTATGGCTACACCTTC,CASSERTIYGYTF,NA,13,TRBV2,TRBJ1-2,NA
TGCAGCGTTGGGTTCAGACTAGCGGGGGGGGCAGATACGCAGTATTTT,CSVGFRLAGGADTQYF,TRBD2,16,TRBV29-1,TRBJ2-3,many
TGTGCCAGCAGCACCTCAGGGGATCATAGCGAGCAGTACTTC,CASSTSGDHSEQYF,NA,14,TRBV6-8,TRBJ2-7,many
TGTGCCAGCAGCTCTGGGCCAGGGCAGGGAAAGGGCTACGAGCAGTACTTC,CASSSGPGQGKGYEQYF,NA,17,TRBV5-5,TRBJ2-7,NA
TGTGCCAGCAGCCAAGATACGGAACAGACTCCACCATTCTATGGCTACACCTTC,CASSQDTEQTPPFYGYTF,NA,18,TRBV3-1,TRBJ1-2,NA
TGTGCCAGCAGCCTTGTGACAGGTGCGGGGGCCAACGTCGTGACTTTC,CASSLVTGAGANVVTF,NA,16,TRBV6-5,TRBJ2-6,many
TGCAGCGTCACGACAGGGGGCAACGGCTACACCTTC,CSVTTGGNGYTF,TRBD1,12,TRBV29-1,TRBJ1-2,NA
TGCAGTTATGGTGTTGGCAATCAGCCCCAGCATTTT,CSYGVGNQPQHF,NA,12,TRBV20-1,TRBJ1-5,many
TGTGCCAGCAGCTCATCCGGCATTCCCAGCTACAATGAGCAGTTCTTC,CASSSSGIPSYNEQFF,NA,16,TRBV5-5,TRBJ2-1,many
TGTGCCAGCAGTACGACGTGGGCTCAGGGTGGGGGCCAAGAGACCCAGTACTTC,CASSTTWAQGGGQETQYF,NA,18,TRBV6-1,TRBJ2-5,few
TGTGCCAGTATGGGGACATACCTCACAGATACGCAGTATTTT,CASMGTYLTDTQYF,NA,14,TRBV19,TRBJ2-3,NA
TGTGCCAGCAGCTTTTCCGGGACCCCGGGGAACAATGAGCAGTTCTTC,CASSFSGTPGNNEQFF,NA,16,TRBV7-2,TRBJ2-1,few
TGTGCCAGCAGCTTTGGACTACCACGCACAGATACGCAGTATTTT,CASSFGLPRTDTQYF,NA,15,TRBV13,TRBJ2-3,NA
TGTGCCAGCAGCGTAGTCGGAGGGGAGGGGAATGGGCAGTTCTTC,CASSVVGGEGNGQFF,TRBD2,15,TRBV9,TRBJ2-1,NA
TGTGCCAGCAGTCTGTTGGGACTAGCGGGTCCATATGAGACCCAGTACTTC,CASSLLGLAGPYETQYF,TRBD2,17,TRBV28,TRBJ2-5,many
TGTGCCAGCTCACCCCCCGGGACAGGGGCTTACGAGCAGTACTTC,CASSPPGTGAYEQYF,TRBD1,15,TRBV18,TRBJ2-7,NA
TGCGCCAGCAGCCATCCAGGGTTATACAATGAGCAGTTCTTC,CASSHPGLYNEQFF,NA,14,TRBV4-1,TRBJ2-1,NA
TGTGCCAGCAGTTACTCGGTACAGGGGATCTATGGCTACACCTTC,CASSYSVQGIYGYTF,TRBD1,15,TRBV6-5,TRBJ1-2,NA